This record covers a single TCR beta chain. This sample stems from a study of CD8 T cells in Susac syndrome. The CDR3 totals 12 residues. Trimming stripped 4 bases from V and 3 bases from J, with 9 bases between. In germline, CDR1 is SQVTM, CDR2 ANQGSEA. CD8+ and CD4+ T cells from blood underwent TCR beta sequencing, which was carried out in a high-throughput format. cDNA came from roughly 0.53 to 1 ug RNA primed by random hexamers. Via MiXCR, TCRdb re-called the immunoSEQ multiplex PCR reads, giving one row per CDR3 protein. The sample lists under 200,000 distinct CDR3 sequences, roughly 95% occurring once.

The sequenced material came from CD8+ T cells from PBMCs. The V and J genes are TRBV29-1 and TRBJ1-1; D is ambiguous. The receptor comes from a human donor with multiple sclerosis. The CDR3 sequence is CSVGTSYTEAFF. CDR3 nucleotides: TGCAGCGTTGGGACGTCGTACACTGAAGCTTTCTTT.